This T cell receptor beta chain was retrieved from a study of CD8+ T cells in alopecia areata. Following extraction, RNA underwent reverse transcription to cDNA, which served as the sequencing template. The protocol was immunoSEQ multiplex PCR, while the TCRdb copy is restricted to in-frame clones and leaves out a portion. This sample carries 150,000 to 200,000 clones, roughly 61% of them seen once, and the ten largest clones take roughly 12%. J gave up 5 bases and V 3 bases, and 13 bases lay outside the gene matches. Germline CDR1 is SQVTM and CDR2 is ANQGSEA. The CDR3 loop spans 16 amino acids. The treatment was: oral pan-JAK inhibitor, 5-10 mg twice daily. The study team obtained lesional scalp punch biopsies and peripheral blood from alopecia areata patients.

J is TRBJ1-2 and V is TRBV29-1, with 9 bases lining up with TRBD1. This TCR was sampled from a human donor with alopecia areata. The specimen was CD8+ T cells sorted from blood, collected at week 24, from a patient treated with tofacitinib. The CDR3 sequence: CSVDQRRTGEGYGYTF. CDR3 DNA: TGCAGCGTTGACCAGAGAAGGACAGGGGAGGGGTATGGCTACACCTTC.